This T cell receptor (beta chain) came from a study of radiation and T cells in renal cell carcinoma (dated by TCRdb to the early 2020s). About the investigation overall: Samples were obtained from a clinical trial, in which 15 Gy stereotactic body radiation therapy was delivered to primary renal cell carcinomas and nephrectomy was performed 4 weeks later. Across all 50 or so samples, 4,016,671 unique CDR3 nucleotide sequences encoding some 3,000,000 unique CDR3 amino acid sequences were identified. TCR beta sequencing covered 50 or so samples in total, comprising some 26 tumors and 27 peripheral blood samples.

The time point label for this specimen denotes: blood 2 weeks post-SBRT. The sample's treatment or condition label is to be understood as: 15 Gy SBRT to primary tumor, nephrectomy 4 weeks later. To follow tumor-enriched clonotypes, peripheral blood was collected serially from radiation-treated patients at baseline and again at 2 weeks and 4 weeks after SBRT. Every patient had renal cell carcinoma of clear cell pathology. Genomic DNA for TCR sequencing was prepared using the QIAamp DNA Blood Mini Kit (Qiagen). The analyses included just those samples that passed every quality control check. Remarks on this clone: No antigen is known for it. Base qualities are not at hand, and no much larger clone is one base apart.

V is cut back by 1 base and J by 0 bases, with 9 bases in the junction unmatched. The CDR3, from cysteine to phenylalanine, totals 17 residues. The DNA shown is the 51-base CDR3, in frame from base 1. CDR1 and CDR2, looked up from the germline V gene, are SGHTA and FQGNSA. What the authors observed across the whole study: In blood, the top tumor clonotypes increased from baseline to 2 weeks after radiation and then shrank by 4 weeks, which suggests a temporary expansion of tumor-resident clones. Tracking of blood repertoire dynamics stopped at about 4 weeks after treatment, with no follow-up past that point. Because the trial had a single-armed design, the trial could not examine how radiation dose or scheduling affected the TCR repertoire. No pretreatment tumor biopsies were available, so the baseline intratumoral presence of clonotypes could not be determined.

TCR beta libraries were generated from genomic DNA with the immunoSEQ kit, following the manufacturer's recommendations. To prepare the libraries, a first multiplex PCR with proprietary primers was run, followed by a second PCR that added unique barcodes, and a bead cleanup was done after each round. Each sample batch included a kit-provided positive control reaction and a negative control reaction. The final libraries were assessed on an Agilent 4200 TapeStation D1000 ScreenTape, pooled by volume, and quantified by qPCR. Sequencing was performed on an Illumina NextSeq500 using a MidOutput 150-cycle cartridge, with 156 Read1 cycles, 15 Index1 cycles, and the kit custom primers. The pooled library was loaded at around 1 pM with about 20% PhiX control spiked in. The study's own analysis went as follows. The vendor-processed data were analyzed in R, and a clonotype was defined as all T cells that share the same CDR3 nucleotide sequence. In the clone abundance analyses, frequencies in each sample were normalized to that sample's 10,000 most abundant clones. Public T cell clones, averaging fewer than five per sample, were removed before analysis. Tumor-enriched clonotypes and baseline blood-enriched clonotypes were defined as those with an abundance difference of at least 32-fold between compartments. A beta-binomial differential abundance model was applied to find clonotypes that expanded or contracted between blood time points. Tumor-blood repertoire similarity was measured with the Baroni-Urbani and Buser coefficient, and groups were compared using two-tailed Wilcoxon tests in R. Entries here come from immuneACCESS through TCRdb and include only in-frame sequences with V and J called. Some clones fail to appear in such tables; in the studies checked, an unresolved V gene covers under half of the shortfall, and the cause of the remainder is unknown. V, J and clone size are those of that table, while D and trimming were read from the DNA. The table for this sample lists more than 100,000 clones; approximately 90% of them were counted only once. Of the sample, 4.5% to 7.5% falls within the top ten clones.

The sequencing used blood, collected from a patient whose treatment included radiotherapy and nephrectomy. This TCR came from a woman aged 70-85 years with renal cell carcinoma. Recombination connected TRBV7-2 to TRBJ2-7; 7 bases in the junction line up with TRBD2. The sequence in DNA is TGTGCCAGCAGCTTAGTGGTCCTAGCGGATAGCTCCTACGAGCAGTACTTC. This codes for CASSLVVLADSSYEQYF.